This TCR beta chain was identified in a study of monozygotic twins with inflammatory bowel disease. General study findings and limits: IBD patients shared fewer clonotypes with other individuals than healthy twins, especially patients with disease activity signs.

CDR3 length: 17 amino acids. Germline-derived CDR1 and CDR2 are KGHSH and LQKENI. Comment on this clonotype: Its antigen is currently unknown.

From its re-call of the 5' RACE reads, TCRdb lists each CDR3 protein once, without DNA. The table for this sample gives 440,000 or so distinct CDR3 sequences. The sequenced sample consisted of blood. The clonotype comes from a human donor with ulcerative colitis or Crohn's disease, or a healthy co-twin of an affected twin (not recorded which). The chain links TRBV18 to TRBJ2-4. The CDR3 protein is CASSPRVSGIAKNIQYF.